The 13 T cell receptor beta chains listed next were all sequenced from one sample in a study of blood T cells in healthy people across ages. A second PCR of roughly 7 to 11 cycles used a sample-barcoded 5' primer and a J-beta primer mix. TCRdb re-analysed the 5' RACE reads in MiXCR, keeping a single row per CDR3 protein. This table has about 1.8 million distinct CDR3 sequences, roughly 50% appearing once. Sequencing used blood. These receptors originate from a woman between 35 and 50 years old in good health.

In DNA, the CDR3 is TGTTGGTATAGCGGGAGGGGCCACTCCTACGAGCAGTACTTC. It yields the protein CWYSGRGHSYEQYF. The gene calls are TRBV19 and TRBJ2-7, with 11 bases matching TRBD2. The CDR3 has 14 amino acids. Germline assignment: CDR1 LNHDA and CDR2 SQIVND (reference sequence).

This clonotype was detected ten times or more. This chain joins TRBV29-1 and TRBJ2-4; D gene ambiguous. Germline CDR1 is SQVTM and CDR2 is ANQGSEA. The CDR3 is 11 amino acids. V dropped 4 bases and J dropped 5 bases, with 6 bases sitting between them. Here the CDR3 reads CSVGSENIQYF. The CDR3 DNA follows: TGCAGCGTTGGTTCAGAAAACATTCAGTACTTC.

The chain couples TRBV20-1 to TRBJ2-7; 10 nucleotides match TRBD1. Losses at the gene ends were 3 bases for V and 5 bases for J; bases not matched to a gene: 7. From germline, CDR1 is DFQATT and CDR2 SNEGSKA (reference sequence). The CDR3 length is 14 residues. CDR3 nucleotide sequence: TGCAGTGCTAGGGTTGCCGGGACAGGGGACGAGCAGTACTTC. Translating it yields CSARVAGTGDEQYF.

V and J are TRBV6-5 and TRBJ2-1; unclear D gene. Between the trimmed V and J ends, which lost 0 bases and 4 bases, there was a span of 19 bases. Germline CDR1 and CDR2: MNHEY and SVGAGI. CDR3 size: 18 residues. The CDR3 bases are TGTGCCAGCAGTTACTCTTTTGAGGTTGCCGATCGGTACAATGAGCAGTTCTTC. Translating it yields CASSYSFEVADRYNEQFF.

The rearrangement uses TRBV4-3 and TRBJ2-2; no definite D call. CDR1 LGHNA and CDR2 YSLEER come from the germline V gene. CDR3 length equals 15 residues. Trimming shortened V by 0 bases and J by 5 bases, and 10 bases separated the two germline ends. The CDR3 sequence: CASSQEGSPTGELFF. The CDR3 DNA sequence: TGCGCCAGCAGCCAAGAGGGTAGTCCAACCGGGGAGCTGTTTTTT.

The chain is built from TRBV11-2 and TRBJ2-5; a weak D match, TRBD1 (6 bases). This CDR3 region has 15 residues. V lost 1 base and J lost 5, with 14 bases in between. Germline values: CDR1 SGHAT, CDR2 FQNNGV. The CDR3 here is CASSLGLHRGETQYF. DNA for the CDR3: TGTGCCAGCAGCTTAGGACTACATAGGGGGGAGACCCAGTACTTC.

J is TRBJ1-5 and V is TRBV7-9, with D perhaps matching TRBD1 (5 bases). Germline V CDR1 and CDR2: SEHNR, FQNEAQ (reference sequence). This CDR3 comprises 14 residues. With 4 bases removed from V and 5 bases from J, the gap between germline ends came to 12 bases. The CDR3 loop is CASSSRDGHQPQHF. Written as DNA, the CDR3 is TGTGCCAGCAGCTCCCGGGACGGCCATCAGCCCCAGCATTTT.

This clonotype came up a few times. The J gene is TRBJ2-3, the V gene TRBV5-1; the D gene is possibly TRBD1 (6 bases). Germline V gene lookup returns CDR1 SGHRS and CDR2 YFSETQ. V shed 7 bases and J shed 9 bases, with 24 bases lying between them. The CDR3 is made up of 15 amino acids. CDR3 DNA: TGCGCCAGCGACCAGGGGTGGGGGCAAAGAGACACGCAGTATTTT. This translates into CASDQGWGQRDTQYF.

The rearrangement joins TRBV6-1 to TRBJ1-5; D gene unclear. The V end was cut by 4 bases, the J end by 0 bases, with 13 bases between. The germline V gene encodes CDR1 MNHNS and CDR2 SASEGT. The CDR3 runs 16 residues. This chain's CDR3 is CASSGLPGVSNQPQHF. The CDR3 coding sequence is TGTGCCAGCAGTGGACTCCCCGGGGTTAGCAATCAGCCCCAGCATTTT.

This chain connects TRBV7-3 to TRBJ2-3; TRBD2 agrees at 15 bases. Germline V gene data show CDR1 as SGHTA and CDR2 as FQGTGA. Unmatched junction bases numbered 10, after V lost 4 bases and J lost 5 bases. This CDR3 has 18 residues. This chain's CDR3 is CASSYGLAGGRGKDTQYF. As DNA, the CDR3 is TGTGCCAGCAGCTACGGACTAGCGGGGGGGCGAGGCAAAGATACGCAGTATTTT.

This chain links TRBV3-1 with TRBJ2-7, with 7 bases lining up with TRBD1. V trimming: 1 base; J trimming: 3 bases; junction bases outside the gene matches: 15. The CDR3 has 18 residues. Germline CDR1 reads LGHDT; CDR2 reads YNNKEL (reference sequence). CDR3 bases: TGTGCCAGCAGCCAAGTTCTCCCGAGACAGGGTTTTTTCTACGAGCAGTACTTC. It specifies CASSQVLPRQGFFYEQYF.

This clonotype has just a few counts. The chain uses TRBV24-1 and TRBJ2-1, with 9 nucleotides matching TRBD1. In germline, CDR1 is KGHDR, CDR2 SFDVKD. Germline trimming cut 1 base from V and 6 bases from J; bases unmatched to any gene: 3. This CDR3 has 15 amino acids. CDR3: CATSDLGQGINEQFF. CDR3 nucleotides: TGTGCCACCAGTGATTTAGGACAGGGGATCAATGAGCAGTTCTTC.

The gene calls are TRBV20-1 and TRBJ2-5; 7 bases are a match to TRBD1. The V and J ends lost 0 bases and 4 bases, in that order; junction bases with no gene match: 5. CDR1 and CDR2 from the germline V gene are DFQATT and SNEGSKA (reference sequence). The CDR3 spans 14 residues. CDR3 protein: CSARDWTGVETQYF. The CDR3 bases are TGCAGTGCTAGAGATTGGACAGGTGTAGAGACCCAGTACTTC.